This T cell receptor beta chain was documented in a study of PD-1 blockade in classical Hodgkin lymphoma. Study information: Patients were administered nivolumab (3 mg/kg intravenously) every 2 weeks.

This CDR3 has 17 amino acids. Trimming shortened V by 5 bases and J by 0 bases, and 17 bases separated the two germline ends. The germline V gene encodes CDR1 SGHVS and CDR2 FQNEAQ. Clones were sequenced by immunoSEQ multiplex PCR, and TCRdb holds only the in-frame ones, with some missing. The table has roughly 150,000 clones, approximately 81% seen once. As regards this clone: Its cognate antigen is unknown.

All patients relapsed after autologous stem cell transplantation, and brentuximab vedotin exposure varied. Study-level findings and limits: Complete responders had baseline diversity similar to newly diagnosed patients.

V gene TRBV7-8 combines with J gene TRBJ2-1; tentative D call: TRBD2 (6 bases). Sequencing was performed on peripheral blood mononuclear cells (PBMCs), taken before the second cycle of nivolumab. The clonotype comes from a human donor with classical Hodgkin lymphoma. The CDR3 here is CASSPPRDLSSYNEQFF. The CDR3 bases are TGTGCCAGCAGCCCCCCTCGGGACTTAAGCTCCTACAATGAGCAGTTCTTC.